This T cell receptor beta chain originates from a study of blood T cell repertoires in COVID-19. Study-level information: Sites across the United States, Italy and Spain contributed samples from acute and convalescent COVID-19. T cells, B-cell-depleted T cells, or PBMCs provided the cDNA or gDNA that served as material.

In the authors' workflow: Using reference gene primer amplification, nucleated cell counts were estimated. TCRdb keeps only in-frame clones here, not all; method: immunoSEQ multiplex PCR. For V, J and clone size, that table is used; D and trimming come from the DNA. The table shows roughly 260,000 clones, with roughly four fifths occurring only once. Unmatched junction bases numbered 5, after V lost 0 bases and J lost 15 bases. The germline V gene has CDR1 SGDLS and CDR2 YYNGEE. The CDR3 has 12 amino acids. This clone was found a few times. This sequence was found in a woman between 70 and 85 years old with acute or convalescent COVID-19. Material: peripheral blood. V gene TRBV9 combines with J gene TRBJ2-1, with TRBD2 identical over 8 bases. CDR3 residues: CASSVGRGGMFF. In nucleotides, the CDR3 is TGTGCCAGCAGCGTAGGTCGGGGGGGCATGTTCTTC.